These 19 T cell receptor beta chains were all obtained from the same sample, sequenced in a study of blood T cell repertoires in COVID-19. TCRdb's table, derived via immunoSEQ multiplex PCR, lists solely in-frame clones and lacks some. The sample includes 100,000 to 120,000 clones, approximately 90% of them seen just once. What was sequenced was peripheral blood. These receptors were taken from a woman aged 45 to 65 with acute or convalescent COVID-19.

This clone has more than one count but fewer than ten. The chain uses TRBV7-9 and TRBJ2-5; TRBD2 matches at 7 bases. V shed 3 bases and J 0 bases; nucleotides not matched to a gene: 13. Germline CDR1 is SEHNR and CDR2 is FQNEAQ (reference sequence). CDR3 size: 18 residues. The CDR3, as DNA: TGTGCCAGCAGCTTTCTGGGCGGGCCTAGCGGCAACCAAGAGACCCAGTACTTC. Translating gives CASSFLGGPSGNQETQYF.

The V and J genes are TRBV30 and TRBJ1-1; 9 bases match TRBD1. The CDR3 contains 14 residues. Losses at the gene ends were 1 base for V and 2 bases for J; bases not matched to a gene: 2. Germline CDR1 and CDR2: GTSNPN and SVGIG (reference sequence). The CDR3 loop is CAWSDRGLNTEAFF. CDR3 DNA: TGTGCCTGGAGTGACAGGGGGCTCAACACTGAAGCTTTCTTT.

The chain joins TRBV7-2 to TRBJ1-5; TRBD1 agrees at 8 bases. CDR1 is SGHTA, CDR2 FQGNSA, per germline. This CDR3 contains 12 residues. Trimming removed 10 bases from V and 7 bases from J; junction bases left unmatched: 6. CDR3 sequence (DNA): TGTGCCACCCAGGGGGCCGGACAGCCCCAGCATTTT. Translation: CATQGAGQPQHF. The entire variable domain, with the rest obtained from reference TRBV7-2 and TRBJ1-5, is as follows: GAGVSQSPSNKVTEKGKDVELRCDPISGHTALYWYRQSLGQGLEFLIYFQGNSAPDKSGLPSDRFSAERTGGSVSTLTIQRTQQEDSAVYLCATQGAGQPQHFGDGTRLSIL.

This clone came up once. This chain joins TRBV7-8 and TRBJ1-2; possible D gene TRBD1, 5 bases. This CDR3 spans 11 amino acids. Germline CDR1 SGHVS, CDR2 FQNEAQ. Trimming stripped 5 bases from V and 8 bases from J, with 9 bases between. CDR3 protein: CASSPGVGYTF. The CDR3 DNA follows: TGTGCCAGCAGCCCGGGGGTCGGCTACACCTTC.

The chain recombines TRBV11-2 with TRBJ1-3; D is uncertain. The V end was cut by 1 base, the J end by 4 bases, with 8 bases between. The CDR3 has 14 residues. The V gene's germline CDR1 is SGHAT and CDR2 FQNNGV. Here the CDR3 DNA reads TGTGCCAGCAGCTTAGGAGTCTCCGGAAACACCATATATTTT. Its protein product is CASSLGVSGNTIYF. Complete variable domain (other parts from reference TRBV11-2 and TRBJ1-3): EAGVAQSPRYKIIEKRQSVAFWCNPISGHATLYWYQQILGQGPKLLIQFQNNGVVDDSQLPKDRFSAERLKGVDSTLKIQPAKLEDSAVYLCASSLGVSGNTIYFGEGSWLTVV.

This clone appeared once. This rearrangement joins TRBV11-2 to TRBJ2-6; D is unclear. The CDR3 runs 15 residues. The germline CDR1 and CDR2 sequences are SGHAT and FQNNGV. The V end lost 7 bases, the J end lost 0 bases, and 10 bases lay between the germline ends. The CDR3 region is CASTSGISGANVLTF. The CDR3 DNA is TGTGCCAGCACATCAGGCATCTCTGGGGCCAACGTCCTGACTTTC.

This sequence joins TRBV7-9 and TRBJ1-5; 9 bases are a match to TRBD1. The CDR3 covers 18 residues. CDR1 and CDR2 from the germline V gene are SEHNR and FQNEAQ (reference sequence). V lost 4 bases to trimming and J lost 2 bases; unmatched junction nucleotides: 12. CDR3 coding DNA: TGTGCCAGCAGCTCCGGGACAGGGTTTCTGGGTGGCAATCAGCCCCAGCATTTT. Residues: CASSSGTGFLGGNQPQHF.

This rearrangement joins TRBV5-1 to TRBJ2-7; D may be TRBD1 (6 bases). The length of the CDR3 is 12 residues. Trimming left V 7 bases short and J 5 bases short, with 13 bases between. Germline CDR1 is SGHRS and CDR2 is YFSETQ. The CDR3 region has the DNA TGCGCCAGCGGCACAGGGAGACACGAGCAGTACTTC. Residues: CASGTGRHEQYF.

This chain links TRBV12-3 or TRBV12-4 with TRBJ2-1; TRBD1 might be the D (5 bases). The V end was cut by 6 bases, the J end by 7 bases, with 7 bases between. The CDR3 runs to 11 residues. CDR3 coding DNA: TGTGCCAGCAGCAAGGGGAATGAGCAGTTCTTC. As protein: CASSKGNEQFF.

The chain joins TRBV6-2 or TRBV6-3 to TRBJ1-5, with TRBD1 identical over 11 bases. The CDR3 totals 14 residues. Germline trimming cut 6 bases from V and 3 bases from J; bases unmatched to any gene: 1. CDR1 MNHEY and CDR2 SVGEGT come from the germline V gene. The CDR3 nucleotides read TGTGCCAGCAGCGGACAGGGGGCCAATCAGCCCCAGCATTTT. Translated: CASSGQGANQPQHF.

CDR3 DNA: TGTGCCAGCAGTACCTTCCGGACAGCTAACTATGGCTACACCTTC. Translated: CASSTFRTANYGYTF. This sequence joins TRBV6-5 and TRBJ1-2; a weak D match, TRBD1 (6 bases). The CDR3 is made up of 15 amino acids. Germline-derived CDR1 and CDR2 are MNHEY and SVGAGI. The V gene lost 5 bases and the J gene lost 0 bases, with 13 bases spanning the gap.

This clone was picked up one time. The same CDR3 also results from other DNA sequences found in this sample. CDR3 region: CASSFTGNQPQHF. The CDR3 DNA follows: TGTGCCAGCAGTTTTACCGGGAATCAGCCCCAGCATTTT. The chain carries TRBV12-3 or TRBV12-4 and TRBJ1-5; D is undetermined. With 3 bases removed from V and 4 bases from J, the gap between germline ends came to 7 bases. The CDR3 is made up of 13 amino acids.

The genes are TRBV9 and TRBJ2-7; a possible D gene is TRBD2 (6 bases). The CDR3 has 14 residues. Trimming took 1 base from V and 4 from J, leaving 12 bases between them. Germline lookup yields CDR1 SGDLS and CDR2 YYNGEE. CDR3: CASSVSPEGYEQYF. In DNA form, the CDR3 reads TGTGCCAGCAGCGTAAGCCCGGAGGGTTACGAGCAGTACTTC.

The chain joins TRBV9 to TRBJ2-6; D unresolved. The CDR3 extends over 17 amino acids. V lost 0 bases, J lost 0 bases, and 10 bases lay in between. CDR1 and CDR2 from the germline V gene are SGDLS and YYNGEE. CDR3 loop: CASSVELASSGANVLTF. The CDR3 DNA sequence: TGTGCCAGCAGCGTAGAGCTTGCGAGCTCTGGGGCCAACGTCCTGACTTTC.

The chain couples TRBV20-1 to TRBJ1-4; TRBD1 matches at 10 bases. The J segment lost 4 bases and the V segment lost 3 bases, leaving 11 bases of the junction unmatched. This CDR3 region has 17 residues. CDR1 is DFQATT and CDR2 is SNEGSKA in the germline V gene (reference sequence). For the CDR3, the DNA is TGCAGTGCTAGTAGGGCGACAGGGGGCTTCGGTAATGAAAAACTGTTTTTT. It specifies CSASRATGGFGNEKLFF.

This clone appeared a single time. The chain couples TRBV25-1 to TRBJ2-5; maybe TRBD1 (6 bases). The CDR3 runs to 15 residues. The V and J ends lost 3 bases and 4 bases respectively, with 15 bases between them. Germline-derived CDR1 and CDR2 are MGHDK and SYGVNS. The CDR3 nucleotides read TGTGCCAGCAGTGACCGGGGACACTTAACAGAGACCCAGTACTTC. It codes for CASSDRGHLTETQYF.

The rearrangement joins TRBV19 to TRBJ1-5, with 8 bases identical to TRBD1. V dropped 6 bases and J dropped 3; count of bases not matched to a gene: 10. The CDR3 consists of 16 residues. CDR1 is LNHDA and CDR2 is SQIVND in the germline V gene (reference sequence). CDR3 in amino acids: CASRVQGAGVNQPQHF. CDR3 nucleotide sequence: TGTGCCAGTAGGGTCCAGGGGGCGGGGGTCAATCAGCCCCAGCATTTT.

V gene TRBV11-3 combines with J gene TRBJ1-4, with 7 bases that match TRBD1. J was trimmed by 3 bases and V by 2 bases; bases with no gene match: 9. This CDR3 has 17 amino acids. Germline V CDR1 and CDR2: SGHNT, YENEEA. The CDR3 is CASSLPDRRVANEKLFF. DNA of the CDR3: TGTGCCAGCAGCTTACCGGACAGGAGGGTGGCTAATGAAAAACTGTTTTTT.

The J gene is TRBJ2-1, the V gene TRBV24-1; 7 nucleotides align to TRBD2. CDR3 size: 16 residues. Germline lookup yields CDR1 KGHDR and CDR2 SFDVKD. J lost 5 bases, V lost 1 base, and 7 bases had no gene match. CDR3 sequence (DNA): TGTGCCACCAGTGATTTTATCAGCGGGGCCCACAATGAGCAGTTCTTC. Its protein is CATSDFISGAHNEQFF.